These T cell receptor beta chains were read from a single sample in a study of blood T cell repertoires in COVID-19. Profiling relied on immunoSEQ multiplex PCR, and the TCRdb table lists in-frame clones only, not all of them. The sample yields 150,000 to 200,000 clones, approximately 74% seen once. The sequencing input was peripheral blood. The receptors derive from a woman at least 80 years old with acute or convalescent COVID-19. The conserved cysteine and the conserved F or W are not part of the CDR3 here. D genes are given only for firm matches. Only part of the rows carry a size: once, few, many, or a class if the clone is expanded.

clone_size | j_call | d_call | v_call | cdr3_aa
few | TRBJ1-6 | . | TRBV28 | ASSFRVKGSPLH
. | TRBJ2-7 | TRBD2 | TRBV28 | ASSLSSSGIYEQY
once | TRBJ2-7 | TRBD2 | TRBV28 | AIRLAGVPYEQY
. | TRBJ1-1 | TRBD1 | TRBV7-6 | ASSLTLIRQGRFTEAF
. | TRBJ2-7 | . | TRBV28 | ASSPGEAYEQY
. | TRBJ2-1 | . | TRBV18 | ASSVDYPSSYNEQF
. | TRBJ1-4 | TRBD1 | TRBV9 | ASSRGQNEKLF
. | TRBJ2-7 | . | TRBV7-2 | ASSPPIGTYEQY
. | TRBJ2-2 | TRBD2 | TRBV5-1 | ASSRTSGRANTGELF
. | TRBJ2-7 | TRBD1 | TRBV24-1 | ATSDKQGAAYEQY
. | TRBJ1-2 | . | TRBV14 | ASSQARGYGYT
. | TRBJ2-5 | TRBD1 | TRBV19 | ASSMETGTGTQETQY
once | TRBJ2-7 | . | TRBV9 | ASSVDYGYEQY
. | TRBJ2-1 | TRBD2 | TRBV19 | ASTLAGSSYNEQF
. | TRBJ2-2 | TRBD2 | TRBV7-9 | ASSLGLAATGELF
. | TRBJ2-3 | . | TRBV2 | ASSGGQSSQY
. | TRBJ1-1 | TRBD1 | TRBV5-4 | ASSHPGQGGNEAF
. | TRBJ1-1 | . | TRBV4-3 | ASSQPDRTTEAF
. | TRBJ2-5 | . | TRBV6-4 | ASSLTDSHQETQY
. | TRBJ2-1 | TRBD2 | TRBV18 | ASSPTSGRTNEQF
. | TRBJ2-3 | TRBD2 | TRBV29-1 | SVSPSGAPTDTQY
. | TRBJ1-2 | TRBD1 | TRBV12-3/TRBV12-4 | ASSFRSTGHT
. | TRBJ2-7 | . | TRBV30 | AWSVAGNEQY
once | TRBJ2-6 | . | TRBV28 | ASSSGRDWANVLT
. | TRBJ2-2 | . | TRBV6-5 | ASTREFTGELF
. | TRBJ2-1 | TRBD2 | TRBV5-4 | ASSFFAGGLGLNEQF
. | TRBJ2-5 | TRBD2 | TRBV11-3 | ASSISGRASPETQY
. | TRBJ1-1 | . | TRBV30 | AWSVRGLAF
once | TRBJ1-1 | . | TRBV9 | ASSVGPTNTEAF
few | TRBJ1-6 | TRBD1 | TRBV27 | ASSIGTGAWNSPLH
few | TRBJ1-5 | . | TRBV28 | ASSLPTGIGENQPQH
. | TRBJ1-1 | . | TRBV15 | ATSSPLQLNTEAF
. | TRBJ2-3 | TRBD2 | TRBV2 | ASSAGTSGGYTQY
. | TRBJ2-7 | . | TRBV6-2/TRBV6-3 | ASSYSGFDHEQY
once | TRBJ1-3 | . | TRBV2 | ASRSSESGNTIY
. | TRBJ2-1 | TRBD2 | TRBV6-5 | ASSSSGRAHEQF
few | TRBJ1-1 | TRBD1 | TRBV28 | ASSFGTGGFMNTEAF
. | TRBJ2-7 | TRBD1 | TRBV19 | ASSPHGSGQGRNEQY
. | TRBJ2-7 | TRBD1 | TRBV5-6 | ASSRTGGGYEQY
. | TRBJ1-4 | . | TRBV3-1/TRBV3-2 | ASSQGAAEKLF
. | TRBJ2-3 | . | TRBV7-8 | ASSLEGAGGTDTQY
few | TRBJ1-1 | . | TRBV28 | ASSFEYRQAF
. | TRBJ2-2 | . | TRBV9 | ASSAEAGELF
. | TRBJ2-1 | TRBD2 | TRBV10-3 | AISSGTNTRGEQF
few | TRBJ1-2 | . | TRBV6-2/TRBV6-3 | ASSPSVYGYT
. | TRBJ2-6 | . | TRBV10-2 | ASSEVGAGGANVLT
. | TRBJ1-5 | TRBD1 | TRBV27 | ASSSPTGRNQPQH
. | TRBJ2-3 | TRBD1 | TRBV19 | ASSIMTGSSTDTQY
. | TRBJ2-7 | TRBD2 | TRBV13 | ASSLGQGTRSSYEQY
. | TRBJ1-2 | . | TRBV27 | ASSLGRSGGYT
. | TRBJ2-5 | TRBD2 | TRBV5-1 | ASSLGAGGYQETQY
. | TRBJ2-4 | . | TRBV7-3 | ASSLGGITDIQY
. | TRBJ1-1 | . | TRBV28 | ASSSLRDTEAF
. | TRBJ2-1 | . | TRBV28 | ASSPATDPRDNEQF
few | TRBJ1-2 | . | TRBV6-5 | ASSYAGTNYGYT
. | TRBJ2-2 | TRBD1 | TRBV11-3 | ASSLRAGGAGELF
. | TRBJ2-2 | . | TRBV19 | ASSIDQGTGELF